A single sample is the source of the 14 T cell receptor beta chains below, sequenced in a study of monozygotic twins with cystic fibrosis. Sequencing used immunoSEQ multiplex PCR; TCRdb keeps in-frame clones, though not all of them. The sample comprises about 39,000 clones, 75% to 95% of which are singletons, and around 0.19% rests with the top ten. Sequenced input: blood. The origin of the receptors is a boy aged 2 to 10 with cystic fibrosis.

V and J are TRBV5-4 and TRBJ2-1; 8 bases fit TRBD2. The J segment lost 8 bases and the V segment lost 0 bases, leaving 7 bases of the junction unmatched. The CDR3 sequence is 15 residues long. The germline gives CDR1 SGHNT, CDR2 YYREEE (reference sequence). The CDR3 nucleotides read TGTGCCAGCAGCTTGGAGACGGGGGGGGCGGATGAGCAGTTCTTC. Protein product: CASSLETGGADEQFF.

This chain joins TRBV19 and TRBJ2-3; 7 nucleotides agree with TRBD2. J was trimmed by 2 bases and V by 7 bases; bases with no gene match: 12. The germline CDR1 and CDR2 sequences are LNHDA and SQIVND (reference sequence). This CDR3 has 16 residues. This CDR3 is CASTGRWGRPTDTQYF. CDR3 coding DNA: TGTGCCAGTACCGGGAGGTGGGGGAGACCCACAGATACGCAGTATTTT.

The chain links TRBV2 to TRBJ1-2, with 8 positions matching TRBD1. Trimming cost V 11 bases and J 2 bases; bases outside gene matches: 13. Germline-derived CDR1 and CDR2 are SNHLY and FYNNEI. The CDR3 length is 15 residues. The CDR3 region has the DNA TGTGCCGGAAGACCAGGGACAGGCTTCAACTATGGCTACACCTTC. Protein sequence: CAGRPGTGFNYGYTF.

The V gene is TRBV19, the J gene TRBJ1-2, with 7 positions matching TRBD1. Germline lookup yields CDR1 LNHDA and CDR2 SQIVND (reference sequence). The CDR3 length is 12 residues. The trim removed 7 bases at V and 6 bases at J, leaving 5 bases unmatched. The CDR3 loop reads CASNEDRDGYTF. The CDR3, as DNA: TGTGCCAGTAACGAAGACAGGGATGGCTACACCTTC.

This clone has just one count. This chain joins TRBV11-2 and TRBJ2-7; TRBD2 agrees at 11 bases. V lost 1 base to trimming and J lost 9 bases; unmatched junction nucleotides: 17. CDR3 length: 18 amino acids. Germline V gene sequence: CDR1 SGHAT, CDR2 FQNNGV. CDR3 DNA: TGTGCCAGCAGCTTAGTAGGGGCTAGCGGGGGGATCAGGGTGGTGCAGTACTTC. It translates to CASSLVGASGGIRVVQYF.

The chain employs TRBV27 and TRBJ1-2; TRBD1 might be the D (6 bases). V lost 6 bases and J lost 2, with 13 bases in between. From germline, CDR1 is MNHEY and CDR2 SMNVEV (reference sequence). The CDR3 covers 14 residues. CDR3 region: CASRGDRTNYGYTF. Written as DNA, the CDR3 is TGTGCCAGCAGGGGAGACAGGACCAACTATGGCTACACCTTC.

The chain links TRBV4-2 to TRBJ2-7; 7 bases map to TRBD1. CDR1 and CDR2 from the germline V gene are LGHNA and YNFKEQ. The CDR3 length is 16 residues. V was clipped by 6 bases and J by 0 bases; unmatched bases: 11. The CDR3 bases are TGTGCCAGCAGGCCACTTACAGGGGATAGCTCCTACGAGCAGTACTTC. Translation gives CASRPLTGDSSYEQYF.

This rearrangement joins TRBV5-6 to TRBJ1-4; D is perhaps TRBD1 (6 bases). Looked up from germline, CDR1 is SGHDT and CDR2 is YYEEEE. This CDR3 region has 15 residues. The germline V and J ends were trimmed by 4 bases and 0 bases, with 10 bases remaining between them. CDR3 region: CASSRYRATNEKLFF. The CDR3 DNA follows: TGTGCCAGCAGCCGATACAGGGCAACTAATGAAAAACTGTTTTTT. Filled out from reference TRBV5-6 and TRBJ1-4, the complete variable domain reads DAGVTQSPTHLIKTRGQQVTLRCSPKSGHDTVSWYQQALGQGPQFIFQYYEEEERQRGNFPDRFSGHQFPNYSSELNVNALLLGDSALYLCASSRYRATNEKLFFGSGTQLSVL.

V is TRBV5-6 and J is TRBJ1-6; D gene ambiguous. This CDR3 is 13 amino acids long. Germline CDR1 is SGHDT and CDR2 is YYEEEE. V was pared by 1 base and J by 8 bases, with 7 bases between. The CDR3 DNA is TGTGCCAGCAGCTTGCGGTCCGATTCACCCCTCCACTTT. Encoded protein: CASSLRSDSPLHF.

V gene TRBV18 combines with J gene TRBJ1-1; D not resolved. The CDR3 is made up of 14 amino acids. Per germline, CDR1 KGHSH and CDR2 LQKENI. V was clipped by 5 bases and J by 5 bases, with 15 bases between them. The CDR3 loop reads CASSSDGRKTEAFF. CDR3 nucleotide sequence: TGTGCCAGCTCATCCGACGGGCGTAAGACTGAAGCTTTCTTT.

The chain recombines TRBV5-4 with TRBJ1-2; D is ambiguous. Looked up from germline, CDR1 is SGHNT and CDR2 is YYREEE (reference sequence). The CDR3 runs 13 residues. Between the trimmed V and J ends, which lost 6 bases and 5 bases, there was a span of 14 bases. CDR3 in amino acids: CASTTDSPYGYTF. CDR3 DNA sequence: TGTGCCAGCACAACGGACTCCCCATATGGCTACACCTTC.

The CDR3 sequence is CASSLGPGGAGNEKLFF. The CDR3, as DNA: TGTGCCAGCAGCTTAGGTCCGGGGGGCGCCGGGAATGAAAAACTGTTTTTT. V and J are TRBV5-6 and TRBJ1-4; possible D gene TRBD1, 6 bases. Germline V gene data show CDR1 as SGHDT and CDR2 as YYEEEE. The CDR3 spans 17 residues. Deletions cut 2 bases from V and 5 bases from J, with 19 bases between.

The gene calls are TRBV29-1 and TRBJ1-2; D is possibly TRBD1 (5 bases). Trimming pared 6 bases from V and 1 base from J, leaving 9 bases between. Germline V gives CDR1 SQVTM, CDR2 ANQGSEA. This CDR3 is built from 12 residues. The CDR3 here is CSVVDSNYGYTF. The CDR3 DNA reads TGCAGCGTCGTCGACAGTAACTATGGCTACACCTTC.

This chain uses TRBV2 with TRBJ1-1; D is undetermined. CDR3 length equals 11 residues. V lost 4 bases to trimming and J lost 4 bases, with 4 bases between them. Germline V CDR1 and CDR2: SNHLY, FYNNEI. CDR3 amino acids: CASSGSTEAFF. CDR3 in DNA: TGTGCCAGCAGTGGAAGCACTGAAGCTTTCTTT.